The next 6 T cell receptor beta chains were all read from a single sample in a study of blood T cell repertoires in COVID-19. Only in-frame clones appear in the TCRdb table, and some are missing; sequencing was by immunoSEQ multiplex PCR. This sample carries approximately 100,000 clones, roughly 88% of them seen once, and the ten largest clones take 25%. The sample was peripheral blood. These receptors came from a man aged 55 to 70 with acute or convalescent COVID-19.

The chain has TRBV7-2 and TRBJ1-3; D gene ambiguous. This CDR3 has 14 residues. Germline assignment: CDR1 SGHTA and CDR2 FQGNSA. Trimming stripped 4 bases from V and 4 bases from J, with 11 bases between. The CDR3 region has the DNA TGTGCCAGCAGCTCAGGATCAACGGGAAACACCATATATTTT. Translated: CASSSGSTGNTIYF.

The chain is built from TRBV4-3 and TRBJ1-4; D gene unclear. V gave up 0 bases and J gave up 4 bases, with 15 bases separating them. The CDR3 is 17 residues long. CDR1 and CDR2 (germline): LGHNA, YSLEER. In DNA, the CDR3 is TGCGCCAGCAGCCAAGAAACGGGGTTGGGGATTAATGAAAAACTGTTTTTT. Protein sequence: CASSQETGLGINEKLFF.

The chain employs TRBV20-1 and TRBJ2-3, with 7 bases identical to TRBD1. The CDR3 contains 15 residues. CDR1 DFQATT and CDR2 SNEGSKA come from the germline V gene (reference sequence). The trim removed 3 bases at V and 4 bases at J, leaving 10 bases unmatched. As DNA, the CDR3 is TGCAGTGCTAGTGACAGGGTGGCCTCCTCAGATACGCAGTATTTT. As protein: CSASDRVASSDTQYF.

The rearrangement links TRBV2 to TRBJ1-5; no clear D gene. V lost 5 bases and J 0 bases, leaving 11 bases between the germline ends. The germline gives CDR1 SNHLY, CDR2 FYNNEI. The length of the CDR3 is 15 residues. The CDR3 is CASSRDSYSNQPQHF. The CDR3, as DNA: TGTGCCAGCAGTCGCGACTCTTATAGCAATCAGCCCCAGCATTTT.

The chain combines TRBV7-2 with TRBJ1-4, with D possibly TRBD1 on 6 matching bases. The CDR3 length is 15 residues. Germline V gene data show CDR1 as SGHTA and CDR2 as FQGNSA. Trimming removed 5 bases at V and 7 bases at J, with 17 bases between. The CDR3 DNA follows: TGTGCCAGCAGCCCCGGAGGGGGGGTTGGTGAAAAACTGTTTTTT. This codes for CASSPGGGVGEKLFF.

CDR3 in amino acids: CASSDRGANYGYTF. The CDR3 DNA reads TGTGCCAGCAGTGACAGGGGCGCTAACTATGGCTACACCTTC. The V gene is TRBV28, the J gene TRBJ1-2; TRBD1 aligns across 8 bases. The CDR3 sequence is 14 residues long. V shed 5 bases and J 0 bases; nucleotides not matched to a gene: 2. Per the germline V gene, CDR1 is MDHEN and CDR2 is SYDVKM.